This passage covers 4 T cell receptor beta chains from one sample sequenced in a study of CD8 T cells in ankylosing spondylitis. Whole-study findings and limits: A motif in TCR beta, a set of under 10 highly homologous variants, appeared characteristic of ankylosing spondylitis blood.

What these receptors recognize is not known. TCRdb itself ran the 5' RACE reads through MiXCR, one entry per CDR3 protein. This sample carries about 450,000 distinct CDR3 sequences, 25% to 30% of them seen once, and the ten largest clones take 0.89%. Material: blood, either unsorted or a sorted T cell fraction (not recorded which). All receptors derive from a male donor with ankylosing spondylitis.

This clonotype was seen more than once but under ten times. This chain connects TRBV24-1 to TRBJ2-1, with 7 bases that match TRBD2. The CDR3 length is 16 residues. J gave up 8 bases and V 4 bases, and 13 bases lay outside the gene matches. Per the germline V gene, CDR1 is KGHDR and CDR2 is SFDVKD. This CDR3 is CATSEPSGGSQYEQFF. CDR3 in DNA: TGTGCCACCAGTGAGCCCTCTGGCGGGAGTCAGTATGAGCAGTTCTTC.

In this sample, this clonotype turned up a few times. This chain links TRBV5-1 with TRBJ2-7, with D possibly TRBD2 on 6 matching bases. The germline V and J ends were trimmed by 3 bases and 1 base, with 11 bases remaining between them. This CDR3 contains 14 residues. In germline, CDR1 is SGHRS, CDR2 YFSETQ. The CDR3 reads CASSSAGTSYEQYF. The CDR3 DNA sequence: TGCGCCAGCAGCTCCGCCGGGACTTCCTACGAGCAGTACTTC.

The CDR3 coding sequence is TGCAGTGCTAGGACGGGGGGGTGGAACACCGGGGAGCTGTTTTTT. Protein sequence: CSARTGGWNTGELFF. This chain joins TRBV20-1 and TRBJ2-2, with 8 bases that match TRBD2. This CDR3 has 15 amino acids. Trimming at V came to 3 bases and at J to 1 base, leaving 4 bases not matched to a gene. CDR1 is DFQATT, CDR2 SNEGSKA, per germline (reference sequence).

The gene calls are TRBV19 and TRBJ1-2, with D possibly TRBD1 on 5 matching bases. The CDR3 is 15 amino acids. V lost 5 bases and J lost 8, with 21 bases in between. From germline, CDR1 is LNHDA and CDR2 SQIVND (reference sequence). The chain's CDR3 is CASSSQATGVGGYTF. The CDR3 DNA reads TGTGCCAGTAGTTCACAGGCAACAGGCGTCGGGGGCTACACCTTC. Filled out from reference TRBV19 and TRBJ1-2, the complete variable domain reads DGGITQSPKYLFRKEGQNVTLSCEQNLNHDAMYWYRQDPGQGLRLIYYSQIVNDFQKGDIAEGYSVSREKKESFPLTVTSAQKNPTAFYLCASSSQATGVGGYTFGSGTRLTVV.